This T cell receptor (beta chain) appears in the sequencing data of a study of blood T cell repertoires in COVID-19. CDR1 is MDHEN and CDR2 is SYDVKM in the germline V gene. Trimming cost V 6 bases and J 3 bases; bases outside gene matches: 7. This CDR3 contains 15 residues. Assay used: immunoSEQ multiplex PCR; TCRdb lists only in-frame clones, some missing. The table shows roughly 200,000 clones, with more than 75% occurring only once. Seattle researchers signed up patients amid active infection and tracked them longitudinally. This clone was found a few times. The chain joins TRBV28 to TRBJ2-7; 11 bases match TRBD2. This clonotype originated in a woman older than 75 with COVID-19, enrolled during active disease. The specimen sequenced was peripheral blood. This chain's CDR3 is CASRPSLAGVYEQYF. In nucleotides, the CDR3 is TGTGCCAGCAGACCTTCACTAGCGGGAGTCTACGAGCAGTACTTC.